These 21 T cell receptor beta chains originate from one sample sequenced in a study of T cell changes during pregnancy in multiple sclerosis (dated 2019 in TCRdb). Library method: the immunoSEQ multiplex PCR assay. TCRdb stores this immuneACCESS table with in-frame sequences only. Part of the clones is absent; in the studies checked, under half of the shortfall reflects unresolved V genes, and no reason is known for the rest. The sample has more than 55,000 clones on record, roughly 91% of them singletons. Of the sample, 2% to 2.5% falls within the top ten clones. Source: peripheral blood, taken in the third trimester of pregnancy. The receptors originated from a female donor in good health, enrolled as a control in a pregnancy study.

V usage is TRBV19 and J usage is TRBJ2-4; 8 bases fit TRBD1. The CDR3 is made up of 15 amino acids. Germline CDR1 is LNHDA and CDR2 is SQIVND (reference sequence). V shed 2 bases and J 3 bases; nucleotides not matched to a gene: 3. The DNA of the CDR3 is TGTGCCAGTAGTATAACCAGGGGGCGCAAAAACATTCAGTACTTC. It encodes CASSITRGRKNIQYF.

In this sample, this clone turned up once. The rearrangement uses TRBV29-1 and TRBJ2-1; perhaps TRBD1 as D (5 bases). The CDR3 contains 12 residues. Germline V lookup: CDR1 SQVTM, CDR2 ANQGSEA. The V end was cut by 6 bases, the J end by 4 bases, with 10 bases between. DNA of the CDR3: TGCAGCGTCCGACAGACTTACAATGAGCAGTTCTTC. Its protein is CSVRQTYNEQFF.

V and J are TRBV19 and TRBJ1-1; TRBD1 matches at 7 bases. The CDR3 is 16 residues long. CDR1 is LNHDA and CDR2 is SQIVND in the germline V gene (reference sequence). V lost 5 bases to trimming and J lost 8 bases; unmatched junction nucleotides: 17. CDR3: CASSYNEQGPGKEAFF. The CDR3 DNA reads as TGTGCCAGTAGTTACAATGAACAGGGGCCAGGGAAGGAAGCTTTCTTT.

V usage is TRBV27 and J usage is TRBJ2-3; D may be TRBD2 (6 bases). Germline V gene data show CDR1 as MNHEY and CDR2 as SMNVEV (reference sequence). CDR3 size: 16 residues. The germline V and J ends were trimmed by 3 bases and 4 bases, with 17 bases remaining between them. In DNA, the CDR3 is TGTGCCAGCAGTTTTTCTAGGGCGGGGATAGCAGATACGCAGTATTTT. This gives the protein CASSFSRAGIADTQYF.

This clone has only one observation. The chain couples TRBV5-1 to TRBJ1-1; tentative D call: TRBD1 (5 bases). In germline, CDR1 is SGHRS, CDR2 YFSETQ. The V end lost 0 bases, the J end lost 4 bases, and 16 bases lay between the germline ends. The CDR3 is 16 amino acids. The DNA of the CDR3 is TGCGCCAGCAGCTTGGCCAGGGCCAATAAATCCACTGAAGCTTTCTTT. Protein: CASSLARANKSTEAFF.

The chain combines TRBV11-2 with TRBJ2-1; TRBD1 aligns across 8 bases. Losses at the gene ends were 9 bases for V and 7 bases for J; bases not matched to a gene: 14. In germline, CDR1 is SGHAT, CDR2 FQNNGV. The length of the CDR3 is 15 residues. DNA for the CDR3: TGTGCCAGTGAATCGCCAGGGGGCGTAGAAAATGAGCAGTTCTTC. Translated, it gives CASESPGGVENEQFF.

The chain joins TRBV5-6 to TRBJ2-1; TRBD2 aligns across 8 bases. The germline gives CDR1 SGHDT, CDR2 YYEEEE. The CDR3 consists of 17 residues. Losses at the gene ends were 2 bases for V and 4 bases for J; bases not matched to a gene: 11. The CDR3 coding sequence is TGTGCCAGCAGCTTTATCCCCCATAGCGGGAATTACAATGAGCAGTTCTTC. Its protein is CASSFIPHSGNYNEQFF.

The CDR3 nucleotides are TGTGCCAGCAGCTTAGCGCAACAATACGAGCAGTACTTC. It encodes CASSLAQQYEQYF. This chain joins TRBV7-8 and TRBJ2-7; D is ambiguous. The CDR3 spans 13 residues. Germline V gene data show CDR1 as SGHVS and CDR2 as FQNEAQ. With 0 bases removed from V and 4 bases from J, the gap between germline ends came to 7 bases.

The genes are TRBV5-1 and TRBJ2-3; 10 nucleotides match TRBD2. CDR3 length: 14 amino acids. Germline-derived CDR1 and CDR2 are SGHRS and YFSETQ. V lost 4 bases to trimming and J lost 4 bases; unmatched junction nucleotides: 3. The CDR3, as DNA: TGCGCCAGCAGCCTAGGGACTAGCGCAGATACGCAGTATTTT. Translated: CASSLGTSADTQYF.

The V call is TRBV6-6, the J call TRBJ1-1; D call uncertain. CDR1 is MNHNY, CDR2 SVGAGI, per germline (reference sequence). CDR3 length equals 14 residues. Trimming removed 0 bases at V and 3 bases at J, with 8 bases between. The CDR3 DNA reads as TGTGCCAGCAGTTACTCGTCCGCGGACACTGAAGCTTTCTTT. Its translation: CASSYSSADTEAFF.

CDR3 amino acids: CASTGAGETIYGYTF. In nucleotides, the CDR3 is TGTGCCAGTACTGGGGCGGGGGAGACAATCTATGGCTACACCTTC. The gene calls are TRBV19 and TRBJ1-2; D possibly corresponds to TRBD1 (5 bases). This CDR3 comprises 15 residues. V was pared by 7 bases and J by 4 bases, with 19 bases between. CDR1 is LNHDA, CDR2 SQIVND, per germline (reference sequence).

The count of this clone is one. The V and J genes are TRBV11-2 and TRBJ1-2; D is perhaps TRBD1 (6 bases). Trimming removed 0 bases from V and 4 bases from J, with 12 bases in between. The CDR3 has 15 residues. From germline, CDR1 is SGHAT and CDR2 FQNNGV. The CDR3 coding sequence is TGTGCCAGCAGCTTAGATTTGGACAGCTCCTATGGCTACACCTTC. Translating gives CASSLDLDSSYGYTF. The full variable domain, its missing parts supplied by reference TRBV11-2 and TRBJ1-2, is EAGVAQSPRYKIIEKRQSVAFWCNPISGHATLYWYQQILGQGPKLLIQFQNNGVVDDSQLPKDRFSAERLKGVDSTLKIQPAKLEDSAVYLCASSLDLDSSYGYTFGSGTRLTVV.

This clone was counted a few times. The CDR3 coding sequence is TGTGCCAGCAGCCAAGCCCCGGGACAGCTAAACACTGAAGCTTTCTTT. It yields the protein CASSQAPGQLNTEAFF. The gene calls are TRBV14 and TRBJ1-1; 7 nucleotides agree with TRBD1. This CDR3 contains 16 residues. Germline assignment: CDR1 SGHDN and CDR2 FVKESK. Losses at the gene ends were 1 base for V and 2 bases for J; bases not matched to a gene: 7.

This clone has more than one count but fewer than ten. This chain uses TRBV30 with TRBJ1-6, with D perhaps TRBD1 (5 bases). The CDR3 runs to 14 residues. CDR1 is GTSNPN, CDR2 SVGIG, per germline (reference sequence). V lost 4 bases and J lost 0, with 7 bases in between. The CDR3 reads CAWMGGSYNSPLHF. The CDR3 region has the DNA TGTGCCTGGATGGGGGGCTCCTATAATTCACCCCTCCACTTT.

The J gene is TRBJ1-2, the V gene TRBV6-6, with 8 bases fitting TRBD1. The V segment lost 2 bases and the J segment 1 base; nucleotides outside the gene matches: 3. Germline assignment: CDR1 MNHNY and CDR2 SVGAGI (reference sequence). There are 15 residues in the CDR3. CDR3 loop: CASSYNRGVNYGYTF. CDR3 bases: TGTGCCAGCAGTTACAACAGGGGGGTTAACTATGGCTACACCTTC.

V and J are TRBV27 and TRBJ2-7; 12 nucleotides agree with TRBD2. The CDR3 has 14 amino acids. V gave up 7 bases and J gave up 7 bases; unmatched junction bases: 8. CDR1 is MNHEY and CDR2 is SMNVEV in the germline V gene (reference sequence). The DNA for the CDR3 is TGTGCCAGCACCCGACTAGCGGGAGAGGGGGAGCAGTACTTC. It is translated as CASTRLAGEGEQYF.

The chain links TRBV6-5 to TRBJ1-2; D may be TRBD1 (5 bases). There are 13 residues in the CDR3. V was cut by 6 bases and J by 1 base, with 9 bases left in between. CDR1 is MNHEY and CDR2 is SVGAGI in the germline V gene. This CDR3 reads CASSRGGNYGYTF. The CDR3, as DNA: TGTGCCAGCAGCCGGGGGGGTAACTATGGCTACACCTTC.

CDR3 bases: TGTGCCAGCAGTCAATACACTGAAGCTTTCTTT. It translates to CASSQYTEAFF. This chain uses TRBV6-5 with TRBJ1-1; D gene unclear. Trimming took 5 bases from V and 3 from J, leaving 4 bases between them. This CDR3 is 11 amino acids long. CDR1 MNHEY and CDR2 SVGAGI come from the germline V gene.

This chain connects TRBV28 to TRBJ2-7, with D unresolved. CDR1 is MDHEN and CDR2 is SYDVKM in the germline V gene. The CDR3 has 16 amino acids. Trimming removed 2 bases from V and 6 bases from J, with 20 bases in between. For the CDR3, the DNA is TGTGCCAGCAGTTTAGTCCCCAGCGTCCCACCCCTCGAGCAGTACTTC. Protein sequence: CASSLVPSVPPLEQYF. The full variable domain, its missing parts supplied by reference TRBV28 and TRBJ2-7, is DVKVTQSSRYLVKRTGEKVFLECVQDMDHENMFWYRQDPGLGLRLIYFSYDVKMKEKGDIPEGYSVSREKKERFSLILESASTNQTSMYLCASSLVPSVPPLEQYFGPGTRLTVT.

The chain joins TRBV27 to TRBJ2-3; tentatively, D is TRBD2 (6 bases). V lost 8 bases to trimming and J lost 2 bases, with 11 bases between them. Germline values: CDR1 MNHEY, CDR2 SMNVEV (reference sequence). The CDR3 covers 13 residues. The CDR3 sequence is CASGRGFTDTQYF. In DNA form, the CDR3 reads TGTGCCAGCGGGCGGGGATTCACAGATACGCAGTATTTT.

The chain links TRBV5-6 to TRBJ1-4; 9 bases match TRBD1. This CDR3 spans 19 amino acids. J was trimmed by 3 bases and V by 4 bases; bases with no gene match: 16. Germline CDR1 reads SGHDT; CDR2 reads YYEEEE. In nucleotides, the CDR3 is TGTGCCAGCAGCCCACTACAGGGGGCAGGAACGAAATCTAATGAAAAACTGTTTTTT. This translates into CASSPLQGAGTKSNEKLFF. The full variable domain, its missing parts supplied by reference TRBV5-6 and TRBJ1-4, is DAGVTQSPTHLIKTRGQQVTLRCSPKSGHDTVSWYQQALGQGPQFIFQYYEEEERQRGNFPDRFSGHQFPNYSSELNVNALLLGDSALYLCASSPLQGAGTKSNEKLFFGSGTQLSVL.